These T cell receptor beta chains were read from a single sample in a study of T cell responses to AZD1222 COVID-19 vaccine. Profiled with immunoSEQ multiplex PCR; TCRdb holds only in-frame clones, not every one. The sample has roughly 65,000 clones, less than 85% seen once. Sequences were derived from peripheral blood, sampled 28 days after the second AZD1222 dose. The receptors derive from an adult who received the AZD1222 COVID-19 vaccine. Both conserved end residues are trimmed from each CDR3. D genes are given only for firm matches.

j_gene | v_gene | d_gene | CDR3aa
TRBJ2-1 | TRBV5-6 | TRBD2 | ASSRGGEYNEQF
TRBJ2-4 | TRBV29-1 | NA | SVESPTEAKNIQY
TRBJ1-3 | TRBV7-3 | TRBD1 | ASSAGQGSSGNTIY
TRBJ1-2 | TRBV6-5 | NA | ASSTRPPGDYGYT
TRBJ2-2 | TRBV30 | TRBD1 | ASGRDRGGELF
TRBJ1-6 | TRBV7-9 | NA | ASSSDIINSPLH
TRBJ2-2 | TRBV6-4 | NA | ASSPQATNTGELF
TRBJ2-2 | TRBV7-7 | TRBD2 | ASSLGLAGNTGELF
TRBJ2-5 | TRBV7-3 | NA | ASSLELQETQY
TRBJ1-6 | TRBV30 | TRBD1 | AWSEGTVNSPLH
TRBJ1-2 | TRBV2 | NA | ASSDRAPYGYT
TRBJ1-2 | TRBV3-1/TRBV3-2 | TRBD1 | ASSNNRDRGLFANYGYT
TRBJ2-7 | TRBV19 | TRBD1 | ASSPPGQIVYEQY
TRBJ2-1 | TRBV2 | NA | ASKQRNEQF
TRBJ2-7 | TRBV9 | NA | ASSLSAGQQGEQY
TRBJ1-4 | TRBV29-1 | TRBD1 | SVSTVGTGREKLF
TRBJ2-3 | TRBV11-2 | NA | ASSLDRTDTQY
TRBJ2-7 | TRBV25-1 | TRBD2 | ASSGGGYEQY
TRBJ2-1 | TRBV7-2 | NA | ASTVYNEQF
TRBJ2-5 | TRBV7-7 | TRBD2 | ASSPSGGGQETQY
TRBJ1-6 | TRBV6-4 | TRBD1 | ASSERGQGFNSPLH
TRBJ2-2 | TRBV2 | NA | ASSEITTGELF
TRBJ1-1 | TRBV15 | NA | ATSRGMNTEAF
TRBJ2-1 | TRBV19 | TRBD2 | ASSISGRPYNEQF
TRBJ2-7 | TRBV7-9 | TRBD2 | ASSYPRGGLTYEQY